This T cell receptor beta chain was captured by sequencing in a study of a mutant IDH1 vaccine in newly diagnosed glioma. Study information: With temozolomide cycles, or 4-6 weeks after radiotherapy alone, vaccination was started. The treated group averaged roughly 40 years old and was around 60% male, approximately 40% female. Most patients had radiochemotherapy with temozolomide before enrollment; others had one alone. Study conclusions and caveats: Changes to the top peripheral T cell clonotypes appeared unrelated to pseudoprogression.

The length of the CDR3 is 16 residues. The germline CDR1 and CDR2 sequences are SGHKS and YYEKEE (reference sequence). With 0 bases clipped from V and 4 bases from J, the junction kept 7 bases outside the gene matches. As for this clone: Its antigen is not known.

Time point reported: week 23, last vaccination. Vaccine doses each comprised 300 ug of mutant IDH1 20-mer peptide, with topical imiquimod. Generated by immunoSEQ multiplex PCR, the TCRdb table keeps only in-frame clones and is missing some. In the table there are roughly 70,000 clones, 75% to 90% of which are singletons. The sequencing here drew on PBMCs, taken from a glioma patient whose treatment included an IDH1 peptide vaccine. V is TRBV5-5 and J is TRBJ1-5; 7 positions agree with TRBD1. This clonotype was obtained from a man aged 18 to 35 with glioma. The CDR3 nucleotides are TGTGCCAGCAGCTTGGCCAAGGGGGCCGTTAATCAGCCCCAGCATTTT. Its protein product is CASSLAKGAVNQPQHF.